Listed here are 24 T cell receptor beta chains from one sample, sequenced in a study of cytomegalovirus exposure and HLA in healthy donors. Sequencing used immunoSEQ multiplex PCR; TCRdb keeps in-frame clones, though not all of them. The sample has around 150,000 clones; just under 85% are singletons. The sample taken for sequencing was PBMCs. The receptors derive from a man aged 25 to 40 in good health and CMV-seropositive.

This sequence joins TRBV30 and TRBJ2-5, with 9 bases aligning to TRBD2. CDR1 and CDR2 from the germline V gene are GTSNPN and SVGIG (reference sequence). The CDR3 totals 14 residues. The trim removed 2 bases at V and 5 bases at J, leaving 6 bases unmatched. In DNA form, the CDR3 reads TGTGCCTGGAGTAGGACGAGCGGGGGGGAGACCCAGTACTTC. Amino acids: CAWSRTSGGETQYF.

Here the CDR3 reads CASSEVGGAFGTQYF. The CDR3 region has the DNA TGTGCCAGCAGTGAAGTCGGGGGAGCATTCGGTACGCAGTATTTT. The chain uses TRBV6-4 and TRBJ2-3; tentative D call: TRBD2 (6 bases). The germline gives CDR1 MRHNA, CDR2 SNTAGT. This CDR3 is 15 amino acids long. With 3 bases removed from V and 8 bases from J, the gap between germline ends came to 18 bases.

The chain uses TRBV27 and TRBJ1-5, with D maybe TRBD1 (5 bases). This CDR3 spans 13 amino acids. V was pared by 6 bases and J by 11 bases, with 17 bases between. Germline values: CDR1 MNHEY, CDR2 SMNVEV (reference sequence). The CDR3 nucleotides read TGTGCCAGCAGGGGCCCAGGGTCCGTGGCCCAGCATTTT. It specifies CASRGPGSVAQHF.

This clone turned up a few times. The V call is TRBV5-4, the J call TRBJ2-2; D is perhaps TRBD2 (6 bases). CDR1 and CDR2 (germline): SGHNT, YYREEE (reference sequence). V lost 0 bases to trimming and J lost 5 bases, with 8 bases between them. The CDR3 has 14 residues. The CDR3 spells CASSLAGRTGELFF. CDR3 sequence (DNA): TGTGCCAGCAGCTTGGCCGGGAGAACCGGGGAGCTGTTTTTT.

The rearrangement joins TRBV15 to TRBJ1-1; D is perhaps TRBD1 (6 bases). V was pared by 3 bases and J by 6 bases, with 17 bases between. Germline CDR1 is LNHNV and CDR2 is YYDKDF (reference sequence). The CDR3 contains 15 residues. The chain's CDR3 is CATSRVDRRDSEAFF. For the CDR3, the DNA is TGTGCCACCAGCAGGGTAGACAGGAGAGACTCTGAAGCTTTCTTT.

V usage is TRBV7-2 and J usage is TRBJ2-7; possible D gene TRBD1, 5 bases. There are 14 residues in the CDR3. V lost 7 bases, J lost 0 bases, and 13 bases lay in between. Germline CDR1 SGHTA, CDR2 FQGNSA. The CDR3 spells CASKWGRSSYEQYF. CDR3 sequence (DNA): TGTGCCAGCAAATGGGGCAGAAGCTCCTACGAGCAGTACTTC.

This clone was detected only a few times. The chain has TRBV19 and TRBJ2-7; a possible D gene is TRBD2 (5 bases). CDR1 is LNHDA and CDR2 is SQIVND in the germline V gene (reference sequence). The CDR3 is made up of 11 amino acids. V was pared by 5 bases and J by 10 bases, with 12 bases between. The CDR3 is CASSSRGEQYF. The CDR3 nucleotides are TGTGCCAGTAGTTCCCGGGGTGAACAGTACTTC. The whole variable domain, remainder taken from reference TRBV19 and TRBJ2-7, is DGGITQSPKYLFRKEGQNVTLSCEQNLNHDAMYWYRQDPGQGLRLIYYSQIVNDFQKGDIAEGYSVSREKKESFPLTVTSAQKNPTAFYLCASSSRGEQYFGPGTRLTVT.

The rearrangement links TRBV30 to TRBJ2-1, with D hard to call. Germline V CDR1 and CDR2: GTSNPN, SVGIG (reference sequence). V shed 1 base and J shed 10 bases, with 20 bases lying between them. CDR3 length: 15 residues. As DNA, the CDR3 is TGTGCCTGGAGTGGAGACGCCAAACACCTACAGGAGCAGTTCTTC. This codes for CAWSGDAKHLQEQFF.

This rearrangement joins TRBV7-2 to TRBJ2-3, with D perhaps matching TRBD1 (6 bases). The germline CDR1 and CDR2 sequences are SGHTA and FQGNSA. The ends were cut back, 1 base at V and 2 bases at J, with 10 bases in the middle. This CDR3 contains 15 residues. CDR3 DNA: TGTGCCAGCAGCTTAGAAGGGGACAACACAGATACGCAGTATTTT. As protein: CASSLEGDNTDTQYF.

The CDR3 coding sequence is TGTGCCAGCAGCAAACTAGCGGGCCCTTCACCATCCTACAATGAGCAGTTCTTC. It codes for CASSKLAGPSPSYNEQFF. V usage is TRBV5-4 and J usage is TRBJ2-1, with 9 bases lining up with TRBD2. The CDR3 is made up of 18 amino acids. CDR1 and CDR2 (germline): SGHNT, YYREEE (reference sequence). J gave up 1 base and V 4 bases, and 12 bases lay outside the gene matches.

V usage is TRBV18 and J usage is TRBJ2-1; D perhaps matches TRBD2 (6 bases). CDR1 is KGHSH, CDR2 LQKENI, per germline. The CDR3 is 14 residues long. Trimming left V 1 base short and J 5 bases short, with 9 bases between. The CDR3 here is CASSPRRGHNEQFF. Here the CDR3 DNA reads TGTGCCAGCTCACCACGGCGGGGACACAATGAGCAGTTCTTC.

The chain is built from TRBV5-5 and TRBJ2-7; D gene uncertain. The CDR3 consists of 17 residues. CDR1 and CDR2 from the germline V gene are SGHKS and YYEKEE (reference sequence). The ends were cut back, 0 bases at V and 0 bases at J, with 16 bases in the middle. CDR3 in amino acids: CASSLEGAGLGSYEQYF. CDR3 bases: TGTGCCAGCAGCTTGGAAGGTGCAGGTCTGGGCTCCTACGAGCAGTACTTC.

This clone has a handful of counts. The V call is TRBV5-4, the J call TRBJ2-3; TRBD2 agrees at 12 bases. There are 15 residues in the CDR3. Germline V gives CDR1 SGHNT, CDR2 YYREEE (reference sequence). V lost 4 bases, J lost 1 base, and 1 base stayed unmatched. The CDR3 loop is CASSRTSGGTDTQYF. The CDR3 region has the DNA TGTGCCAGCAGCCGGACTAGCGGGGGCACAGATACGCAGTATTTT.

The chain recombines TRBV6-1 with TRBJ2-2; D may be TRBD2 (5 bases). The ends were cut back, 7 bases at V and 11 bases at J, with 20 bases in the middle. The CDR3 runs to 14 residues. The germline gives CDR1 MNHNS, CDR2 SASEGT. Here the CDR3 DNA reads TGTGCCAGCAATAGAGGCGGGTCCCGACGAGAGCTGTTTTTT. Translating it yields CASNRGGSRRELFF.

The chain combines TRBV7-2 with TRBJ2-7; TRBD1 is a possible D gene (5 bases). Germline CDR1 and CDR2: SGHTA and FQGNSA. This CDR3 has 13 amino acids. V shed 4 bases and J shed 5 bases, with 12 bases lying between them. The CDR3 coding sequence is TGTGCCAGCAGCTCCGACCAGGGCAACGAGCAGTACTTC. This codes for CASSSDQGNEQYF.

CDR3 protein: CAWSLDPSTDTQYF. As DNA, the CDR3 is TGTGCCTGGAGCTTAGATCCAAGCACAGATACGCAGTATTTT. The chain is built from TRBV30 and TRBJ2-3; D is undetermined. The CDR3 extends over 14 amino acids. Germline V CDR1 and CDR2: GTSNPN, SVGIG (reference sequence). The germline V and J ends were trimmed by 3 bases and 0 bases, with 10 bases remaining between them. Filled out from reference TRBV30 and TRBJ2-3, the complete variable domain reads SQTIHQWPATLVQPVGSPLSLECTVEGTSNPNLYWYRQAAGRGLQLLFYSVGIGQISSEVPQNLSASRPQDRQFILSSKKLLLSDSGFYLCAWSLDPSTDTQYFGPGTRLTVL.

This clone was counted between two and nine times. The chain recombines TRBV11-2 with TRBJ1-2; a weak D match, TRBD1 (6 bases). CDR1 and CDR2 from the germline V gene are SGHAT and FQNNGV. The CDR3 runs 14 residues. V was clipped by 4 bases and J by 4 bases, with 13 bases between them. The CDR3 region is CASSSTQGVYGYTF. The CDR3 DNA follows: TGTGCCAGCAGCTCGACACAGGGCGTCTATGGCTACACCTTC.

The V gene is TRBV5-4, the J gene TRBJ1-2; TRBD1 matches 8 bases. The CDR3 loop spans 13 amino acids. Trimming removed 4 bases from V and 3 bases from J; junction bases left unmatched: 2. Germline values: CDR1 SGHNT, CDR2 YYREEE (reference sequence). In DNA, the CDR3 is TGTGCCAGCAGCCCGGACAGGGACTATGGCTACACCTTC. Translated: CASSPDRDYGYTF. The full variable domain, completed using reference TRBV5-4 and TRBJ1-2, is ETGVTQSPTHLIKTRGQQVTLRCSSQSGHNTVSWYQQALGQGPQFIFQYYREEENGRGNFPPRFSGLQFPNYSSELNVNALELDDSALYLCASSPDRDYGYTFGSGTRLTVV.

The chain recombines TRBV9 with TRBJ2-2; D may be TRBD1 (6 bases). This CDR3 has 15 residues. The V end lost 0 bases, the J end lost 2 bases, and 8 bases lay between the germline ends. The germline gives CDR1 SGDLS, CDR2 YYNGEE. The CDR3 protein is CASSVVGQNTGELFF. The CDR3 nucleotides are TGTGCCAGCAGCGTAGTGGGACAAAACACCGGGGAGCTGTTTTTT.

The chain couples TRBV2 to TRBJ2-7; TRBD1 matches at 7 bases. Unmatched junction bases numbered 9, after V lost 5 bases and J lost 5 bases. The CDR3 sequence is 14 residues long. Germline CDR1 is SNHLY and CDR2 is FYNNEI. CDR3 sequence: CASSRQGVSHEQYF. The CDR3 nucleotides read TGTGCCAGCAGTAGGCAGGGGGTCAGCCACGAGCAGTACTTC.

The chain uses TRBV7-3 and TRBJ2-1; 11 bases agree with TRBD2. This CDR3 has 20 amino acids. Trimming cost V 2 bases and J 2 bases; bases outside gene matches: 14. From germline, CDR1 is SGHTA and CDR2 FQGTGA. This CDR3 is CASSLEGLAGGQSTYNEQFF. The CDR3 bases are TGTGCCAGCAGCTTAGAAGGGCTAGCGGGAGGACAAAGCACCTACAATGAGCAGTTCTTC.

V and J are TRBV5-1 and TRBJ2-7, with 9 bases lining up with TRBD1. CDR1 is SGHRS and CDR2 is YFSETQ in the germline V gene. CDR3 length: 14 amino acids. V shed 3 bases and J 7 bases; nucleotides not matched to a gene: 8. The CDR3 coding sequence is TGCGCCAGCAGCTCCCCACAGGGGGCGCGGGAGCAGTACTTC. It translates to CASSSPQGAREQYF.

This clone was seen only a few times. A read error may be the cause here, since a much bigger clone is one base away. Other DNA sequences from this sample encode an identical CDR3 as well. The chain joins TRBV5-1 to TRBJ2-7; 7 nucleotides line up with TRBD1. V lost 4 bases, J lost 2 bases, and 6 bases stayed unmatched. Germline-derived CDR1 and CDR2 are SGHRS and YFSETQ. The CDR3 is 14 amino acids. The CDR3 reads CASSTGQVPYEQYF. The CDR3 nucleotides read TGCGCCAGCAGCACTGGACAGGTCCCCTACGAGCAGTACTTC.

This clone was seen once. The V call is TRBV2, the J call TRBJ2-7; TRBD1 might be the D (5 bases). The CDR3 runs 13 residues. Trimming took 8 bases from V and 2 from J, leaving 13 bases between them. Germline V gives CDR1 SNHLY, CDR2 FYNNEI. The CDR3 DNA reads TGTGCCAGCCTGACAGAAGATCCCTACGAGCAGTACTTC. Encoded protein: CASLTEDPYEQYF.